Below, 5 T cell receptor beta chains from the same sample are listed, as sequenced in a study of T-cell memory formation after mild COVID-19. MiXCR, run by TCRdb on the 5' RACE reads, gives a single entry per CDR3 protein. The data show roughly 86,000 distinct CDR3 sequences, with approximately 15% seen just once and under 45% held by the top ten. Sequenced: PBMCs or a T cell subset sorted from them (not recorded which). The source of these receptors is a man between 18 and 35 years old who had mild COVID-19 (a few samples of this study predate the infection). Cell type and time point are not known.

The chain links TRBV7-6 to TRBJ2-4, with 10 bases lining up with TRBD1. Germline CDR1 SGHVS, CDR2 FNYEAQ. This CDR3 has 15 residues. Unmatched junction bases numbered 5, after V lost 4 bases and J lost 5 bases. The CDR3 bases are TGTGCCAGCAGCTCCCCGACAGGGGGCGAAAACATTCAGTACTTC. This gives the protein CASSSPTGGENIQYF.

This clonotype was counted only a few times. The V and J genes are TRBV5-1 and TRBJ2-2; the D is unclear. The CDR3 sequence is 15 residues long. The V end lost 0 bases, the J end lost 6 bases, and 12 bases lay between the germline ends. Germline CDR1 reads SGHRS; CDR2 reads YFSETQ. For the CDR3, the DNA is TGCGCCAGCAGCTTGGTCGGGCACAGCCCCGGGGAGCTGTTTTTT. It yields the protein CASSLVGHSPGELFF.

The chain recombines TRBV7-9 with TRBJ2-7; D remains ambiguous. The CDR3 is 13 residues long. With 5 bases removed from V and 5 bases from J, the gap between germline ends came to 13 bases. Germline values: CDR1 SEHNR, CDR2 FQNEAQ (reference sequence). CDR3 protein: CASSAGPRDEQYF. The DNA of the CDR3 is TGTGCCAGCAGCGCCGGGCCCCGGGACGAGCAGTACTTC.

V is TRBV10-3 and J is TRBJ2-1; tentative D call: TRBD1 (6 bases). The CDR3 totals 15 residues. V lost 6 bases to trimming and J lost 1 base, with 13 bases between them. Germline V CDR1 and CDR2: ENHRY, SYGVKD. The CDR3 region is CAIRTPDSSYNEQFF. DNA of the CDR3: TGTGCCATCAGGACTCCGGACAGTTCCTACAATGAGCAGTTCTTC.

The V and J genes are TRBV4-3 and TRBJ2-3; D may match TRBD1 or TRBD2 (6 bases each). The CDR3 consists of 17 residues. V dropped 0 bases and J dropped 3 bases, with 16 bases sitting between them. Germline V lookup: CDR1 LGHNA, CDR2 YSLEER. CDR3 nucleotide sequence: TGCGCCAGCAGCCAAGATGGTCTCCGGGGGCAGACAGATACGCAGTATTTT. This sequence encodes CASSQDGLRGQTDTQYF.